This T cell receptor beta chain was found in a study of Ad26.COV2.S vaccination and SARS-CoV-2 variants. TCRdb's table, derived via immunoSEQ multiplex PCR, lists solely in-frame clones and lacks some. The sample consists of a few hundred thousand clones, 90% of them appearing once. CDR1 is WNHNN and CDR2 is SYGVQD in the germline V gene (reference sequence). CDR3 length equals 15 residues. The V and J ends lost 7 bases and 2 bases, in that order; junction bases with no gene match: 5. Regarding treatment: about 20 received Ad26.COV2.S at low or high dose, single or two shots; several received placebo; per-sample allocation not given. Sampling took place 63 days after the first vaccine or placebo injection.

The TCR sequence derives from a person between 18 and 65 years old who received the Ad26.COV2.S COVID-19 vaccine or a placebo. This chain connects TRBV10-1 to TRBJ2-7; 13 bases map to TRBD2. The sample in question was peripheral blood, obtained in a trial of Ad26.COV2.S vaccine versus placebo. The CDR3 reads CASISGLAGAYEQYF. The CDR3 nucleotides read TGCGCCAGCATCAGTGGACTAGCGGGAGCCTACGAGCAGTACTTC.